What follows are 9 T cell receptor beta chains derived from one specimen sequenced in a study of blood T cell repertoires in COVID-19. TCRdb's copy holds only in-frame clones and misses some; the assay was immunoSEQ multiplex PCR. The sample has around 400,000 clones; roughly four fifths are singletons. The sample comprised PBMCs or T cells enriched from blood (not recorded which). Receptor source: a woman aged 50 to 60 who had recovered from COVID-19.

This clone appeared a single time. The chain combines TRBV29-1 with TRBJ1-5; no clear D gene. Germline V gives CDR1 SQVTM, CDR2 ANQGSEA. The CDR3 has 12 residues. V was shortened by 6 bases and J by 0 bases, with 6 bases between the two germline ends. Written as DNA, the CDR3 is TGCAGCGTGCGGAGTAGCAATCAGCCCCAGCATTTT. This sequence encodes CSVRSSNQPQHF.

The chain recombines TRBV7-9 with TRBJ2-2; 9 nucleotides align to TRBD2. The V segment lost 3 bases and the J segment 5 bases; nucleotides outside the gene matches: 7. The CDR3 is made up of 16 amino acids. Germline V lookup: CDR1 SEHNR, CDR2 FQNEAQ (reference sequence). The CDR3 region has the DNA TGTGCCAGCAGCTTCGTTAGCGGGAGAGGAACCGGGGAGCTGTTTTTT. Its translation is CASSFVSGRGTGELFF.

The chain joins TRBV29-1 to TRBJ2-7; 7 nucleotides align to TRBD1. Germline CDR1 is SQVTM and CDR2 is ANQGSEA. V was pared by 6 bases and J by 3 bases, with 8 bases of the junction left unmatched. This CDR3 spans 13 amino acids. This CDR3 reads CSVEWAGGYEQYF. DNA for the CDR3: TGCAGCGTGGAATGGGCAGGGGGCTACGAGCAGTACTTC.

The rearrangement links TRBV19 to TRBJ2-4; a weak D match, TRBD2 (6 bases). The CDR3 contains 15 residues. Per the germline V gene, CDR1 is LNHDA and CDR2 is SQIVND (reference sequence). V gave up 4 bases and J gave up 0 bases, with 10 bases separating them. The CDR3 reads CASSSGALAKNIQYF. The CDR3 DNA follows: TGTGCCAGTAGTAGCGGGGCCCTAGCCAAAAACATTCAGTACTTC.

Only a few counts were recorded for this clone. CDR3 region: CASTKGTAGLAGVGEYEQYF. The CDR3 DNA follows: TGTGCCAGCACCAAAGGGACCGCCGGACTAGCGGGAGTAGGAGAGTACGAGCAGTACTTC. The chain joins TRBV4-2 to TRBJ2-7, with 13 bases fitting TRBD2. CDR1 and CDR2 from the germline V gene are LGHNA and YNFKEQ. The junction had 22 bases not matched to a gene; V was cut back by 7 bases and J by 4 bases. The CDR3 contains 20 residues.

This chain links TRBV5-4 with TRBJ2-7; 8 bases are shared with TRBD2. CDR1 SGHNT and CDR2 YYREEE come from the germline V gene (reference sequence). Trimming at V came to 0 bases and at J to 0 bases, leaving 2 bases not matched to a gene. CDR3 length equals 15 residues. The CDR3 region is CASSLVGTSSYEQYF. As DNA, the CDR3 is TGTGCCAGCAGCTTGGTAGGGACTAGCTCCTACGAGCAGTACTTC. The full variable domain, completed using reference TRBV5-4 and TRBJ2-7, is ETGVTQSPTHLIKTRGQQVTLRCSSQSGHNTVSWYQQALGQGPQFIFQYYREEENGRGNFPPRFSGLQFPNYSSELNVNALELDDSALYLCASSLVGTSSYEQYFGPGTRLTVT.

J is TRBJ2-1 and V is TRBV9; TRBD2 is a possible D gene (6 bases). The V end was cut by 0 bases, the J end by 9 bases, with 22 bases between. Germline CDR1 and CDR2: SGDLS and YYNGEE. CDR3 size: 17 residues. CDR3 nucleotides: TGTGCCAGCAGCGTAGTGTGTACTAGCCCTAGTTGGAGTGAGCAGTTCTTC. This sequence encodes CASSVVCTSPSWSEQFF.

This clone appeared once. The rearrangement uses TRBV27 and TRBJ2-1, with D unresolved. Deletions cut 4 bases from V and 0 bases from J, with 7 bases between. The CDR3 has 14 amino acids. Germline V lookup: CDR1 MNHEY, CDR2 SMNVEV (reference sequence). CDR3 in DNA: TGTGCCAGCAGTTGGTCCAGCTCCTACAATGAGCAGTTCTTC. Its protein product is CASSWSSSYNEQFF.

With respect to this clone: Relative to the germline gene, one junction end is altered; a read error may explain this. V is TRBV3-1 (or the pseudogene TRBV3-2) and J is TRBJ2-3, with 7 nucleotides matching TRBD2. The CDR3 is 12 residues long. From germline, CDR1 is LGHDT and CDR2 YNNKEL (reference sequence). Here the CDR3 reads CATGGSRDTQYF. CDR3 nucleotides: TGTGCCACTGGCGGGAGCAGAGATACGCAGTATTTT.